Listed below are T cell receptor beta chains from one sample, sequenced in a study of cytomegalovirus exposure and HLA in healthy donors. Clones were sequenced by immunoSEQ multiplex PCR, and TCRdb holds only the in-frame ones, with some missing. The sample comprises some 110,000 clones, 65% to 80% of which are singletons, and around 5% rests with the top ten. The sequenced sample was PBMCs. These receptors came from a man aged 25-45 years in good health and CMV-seropositive. CDR3s include the opening cysteine and the closing phenylalanine or tryptophan. The order of the fields is J gene, clone size, V gene, D gene, CDR3 protein, CDR3 DNA. D genes are given only for firm matches. The listing skips clone size in some rows; elsewhere it reads once, few, many or a size class.

TRBJ2-7,once,TRBV7-9,-,CSSSLGGVGESYEQYF,TGTTCCAGCAGCTTAGGGGGGGTCGGGGAAAGCTACGAGCAGTACTTC
TRBJ2-1,-,TRBV6-4,-,CASSDSDSNEQFF,TGTGCCAGCAGTGACTCGGACAGCAATGAGCAGTTCTTC
TRBJ2-1,-,TRBV9,-,CASSVVGGGASNEQFF,TGTGCCAGCAGCGTAGTTGGTGGGGGGGCGTCTAATGAGCAGTTCTTC
TRBJ1-5,-,TRBV18,TRBD1,CASSQGVGNQPQHF,TGTGCCAGCTCCCAGGGGGTGGGCAATCAGCCCCAGCATTTT
TRBJ2-7,-,TRBV28,TRBD1,CASSFTGGLTYEQYF,TGTGCCAGCAGTTTCACAGGGGGCCTCACCTACGAGCAGTACTTC
TRBJ2-5,few,TRBV6-5,-,CASSYRGETQYF,TGTGCCAGCAGTTACCGCGGAGAGACCCAGTACTTC
TRBJ2-3,-,TRBV7-9,-,CASSLTGGADTQYF,TGTGCCAGCAGCTTAACGGGGGGCGCAGATACGCAGTATTTT
TRBJ2-3,-,TRBV5-1,-,CASSLAGFTSTDTQYF,TGCGCCAGCAGCTTGGCAGGATTTACTAGCACAGATACGCAGTATTTT
TRBJ2-7,-,TRBV11-2,-,CASSIIPYEQYF,TGTGCCAGCAGCATAATTCCCTACGAGCAGTACTTC
TRBJ1-1,-,TRBV5-1,-,CASSFWTLNTEAFF,TGCGCCAGCAGCTTTTGGACACTAAACACTGAAGCTTTCTTT
TRBJ2-2,few,TRBV4-2,-,CASSRSVQGGTGELFF,TGTGCCAGCAGCCGAAGTGTCCAGGGTGGCACCGGGGAGCTGTTTTTT
TRBJ1-2,-,TRBV5-8,-,CASSFLQGQIYGYTF,TGTGCCAGCAGCTTTCTCCAGGGGCAGATCTATGGCTACACCTTC
TRBJ2-5,-,TRBV2,-,CASSELELETQYF,TGTGCCAGCAGTGAATTGGAGTTAGAGACCCAGTACTTC
TRBJ2-3,-,TRBV5-6,-,CASSSGGDTQYF,TGTGCCAGCAGCAGTGGGGGGGATACGCAGTATTTT
TRBJ2-7,-,TRBV2,-,CASARDIYYEQYF,TGTGCCAGCGCCCGGGACATCTACTACGAGCAGTACTTC
TRBJ1-3,-,TRBV5-1,-,CASSLGGDSGNTIYF,TGCGCCAGCAGCTTAGGAGGGGACTCTGGAAACACCATATATTTT
TRBJ1-2,-,TRBV7-6,-,CASSLGQFGGYTF,TGTGCCAGCAGCTTAGGACAGTTTGGCGGCTACACCTTC
TRBJ2-2,-,TRBV21-1,-,CATGEGTTGELFF,TGTGCCACGGGGGAGGGGACGACCGGGGAGCTGTTTTTT
TRBJ2-7,-,TRBV29-1,-,CSVEAQGYEQYF,TGCAGCGTTGAGGCGCAGGGCTACGAGCAGTACTTC
TRBJ1-3,-,TRBV2,-,CASSELTGQNSGNTIYF,TGTGCCAGCAGTGAATTAACTGGACAGAACTCTGGAAACACCATATATTTT
TRBJ2-7,-,TRBV27,TRBD2,CASRPISGRGDDYEQYF,TGTGCCAGCAGACCCATATCAGGGCGGGGGGACGACTACGAGCAGTACTTC
TRBJ1-1,-,TRBV6-4,-,CASSRDTTNTEAFF,TGTGCCAGCAGTCGGGACACCACTAACACTGAAGCTTTCTTT
TRBJ2-7,-,TRBV5-6,TRBD1,CASSLPSYRGFYEQYF,TGTGCCAGCAGCTTGCCATCGTACAGGGGTTTTTACGAGCAGTACTTC
TRBJ1-1,-,TRBV2,-,CASRPTGMNPEAFF,TGTGCCAGCAGGCCCACAGGAATGAACCCTGAAGCTTTCTTT
TRBJ1-5,-,TRBV2,-,CASSNLPGVSNQPQHF,TGTGCCAGCAGTAATCTACCGGGGGTTAGCAATCAGCCCCAGCATTTT
TRBJ2-5,-,TRBV9,TRBD2,CASSLSLAGSQETQYF,TGTGCCAGCAGCTTATCACTAGCGGGGTCACAAGAGACCCAGTACTTC
TRBJ1-2,few,TRBV6-1,-,CASSSNYGYTF,TGTGCCAGCTCCTCTAACTATGGCTACACCTTC
TRBJ1-1,once,TRBV29-1,-,CSVARGRDTEAFF,TGCAGCGTCGCAAGGGGGAGGGACACTGAAGCTTTCTTT
TRBJ1-3,-,TRBV4-3,-,CASSQDSRIGTGNTIYF,TGCGCCAGCAGCCAAGATAGCAGGATCGGGACTGGAAACACCATATATTTT